Following are 30 T cell receptor beta chains from one sample sequenced in a study of T cell changes during pregnancy in multiple sclerosis. Profiling relied on immunoSEQ multiplex PCR, and the TCRdb table lists in-frame clones only, not all of them. The table has tens of thousands of clones, around 92% seen once; the top ten hold approximately 0.68%. Material: CD4+ T cells from peripheral blood mononuclear cells, obtained in the third trimester of pregnancy. Source of these receptors: a female donor with multiple sclerosis, enrolled in a pregnancy study.

This chain uses TRBV5-1 with TRBJ1-2, with 8 bases matching TRBD1. Germline lookup yields CDR1 SGHRS and CDR2 YFSETQ. The CDR3 spans 15 residues. Trimming at V came to 4 bases and at J to 4 bases, leaving 9 bases not matched to a gene. CDR3 loop: CASSAGTGPTYGYTF. CDR3 bases: TGCGCCAGCAGCGCCGGGACAGGCCCCACCTATGGCTACACCTTC.

V is TRBV2 and J is TRBJ2-1; 8 bases match TRBD1. The V gene's germline CDR1 is SNHLY and CDR2 FYNNEI. V lost 3 bases, J lost 4 bases, and 17 bases stayed unmatched. The CDR3 consists of 19 residues. The CDR3 is CASSDPDNIGQGLYNEQFF. For the CDR3, the DNA is TGTGCCAGCAGTGACCCGGACAATATAGGACAGGGCCTGTACAATGAGCAGTTCTTC.

The gene calls are TRBV7-6 and TRBJ2-5; TRBD1 matches at 8 bases. This CDR3 comprises 14 residues. J was trimmed by 7 bases and V by 4 bases; bases with no gene match: 8. Germline values: CDR1 SGHVS, CDR2 FNYEAQ. CDR3 region: CASSSSGGSGTQYF. The CDR3 nucleotides read TGTGCCAGCAGCTCATCAGGGGGCTCAGGGACCCAGTACTTC.

This chain uses TRBV30 with TRBJ1-6, with 8 bases matching TRBD1. Germline loops: CDR1 GTSNPN, CDR2 SVGIG (reference sequence). The CDR3 consists of 17 residues. Losses at the gene ends were 6 bases for V and 0 bases for J; bases not matched to a gene: 10. CDR3: CACLSRDRSSYNSPLHF. CDR3 nucleotides: TGTGCCTGTTTAAGCCGGGACAGGAGCTCCTATAATTCACCCCTCCACTTT. Full variable domain (missing parts from reference TRBV30 and TRBJ1-6): SQTIHQWPATLVQPVGSPLSLECTVEGTSNPNLYWYRQAAGRGLQLLFYSVGIGQISSEVPQNLSASRPQDRQFILSSKKLLLSDSGFYLCACLSRDRSSYNSPLHFGNGTRLTVT.

The chain couples TRBV2 to TRBJ2-1, with 9 bases lining up with TRBD1. V gave up 6 bases and J gave up 10 bases; unmatched junction bases: 7. Per germline, CDR1 SNHLY and CDR2 FYNNEI. The CDR3 spans 13 residues. CDR3 protein: CASSPGQGGEQFF. In nucleotides, the CDR3 is TGTGCCAGCAGCCCGGGACAGGGAGGGGAGCAGTTCTTC.

This rearrangement joins TRBV7-3 to TRBJ1-3, with D perhaps matching TRBD1 (5 bases). V dropped 5 bases and J dropped 0 bases, with 17 bases sitting between them. The CDR3 length is 17 residues. Germline CDR1 SGHTA, CDR2 FQGTGA. CDR3: CASSTHQGAVSGNTIYF. The CDR3 DNA is TGTGCCAGCAGCACACACCAGGGTGCCGTCTCTGGAAACACCATATATTTT.

This clone was counted only a few times. This chain uses TRBV4-2 with TRBJ2-7; 7 nucleotides line up with TRBD1. V dropped 5 bases and J dropped 0; count of bases not matched to a gene: 1. The CDR3 totals 13 residues. The germline V gene has CDR1 LGHNA and CDR2 YNFKEQ. The CDR3 loop is CASSGTDSYEQYF. The CDR3 coding sequence is TGTGCCAGCAGCGGGACAGACTCCTACGAGCAGTACTTC.

The chain uses TRBV28 and TRBJ2-5, with D maybe TRBD2 (5 bases). CDR1 and CDR2 from the germline V gene are MDHEN and SYDVKM. V lost 5 bases, J lost 5 bases, and 18 bases lay in between. The CDR3 has 15 residues. In nucleotides, the CDR3 is TGTGCCAGCAGTCCCGGCGAGGGTTTTGGGGAGACCCAGTACTTC. Amino acid sequence: CASSPGEGFGETQYF.

The rearrangement uses TRBV5-6 and TRBJ1-5; 10 nucleotides agree with TRBD1. After removal of 0 bases from V and 7 bases from J, the junction contained 1 base not matched to a gene. CDR3 length: 14 amino acids. From germline, CDR1 is SGHDT and CDR2 YYEEEE. CDR3 bases: TGTGCCAGCAGCTTGGGGGACAGGGGCCAGCCCCAGCATTTT. Amino acids: CASSLGDRGQPQHF.

This chain links TRBV9 with TRBJ1-2; the D gene is possibly TRBD1 (6 bases). Germline V lookup: CDR1 SGDLS, CDR2 YYNGEE. The CDR3 has 14 residues. With 0 bases removed from V and 6 bases from J, the gap between germline ends came to 12 bases. Written as DNA, the CDR3 is TGTGCCAGCAGCGTAGCCGCACAGGGACATGGCTACACCTTC. Residues: CASSVAAQGHGYTF. Complete variable domain (other parts from reference TRBV9 and TRBJ1-2): DSGVTQTPKHLITATGQRVTLRCSPRSGDLSVYWYQQSLDQGLQFLIQYYNGEERAKGNILERFSAQQFPDLHSELNLSSLELGDSALYFCASSVAAQGHGYTFGSGTRLTVV.

The genes are TRBV19 and TRBJ2-3, with D perhaps matching TRBD2 (6 bases). The CDR3 sequence is 14 residues long. The V end lost 3 bases, the J end lost 3 bases, and 10 bases lay between the germline ends. Germline assignment: CDR1 LNHDA and CDR2 SQIVND (reference sequence). For the CDR3, the DNA is TGTGCCAGTAGTATTAGCGGTGCTACAGATACGCAGTATTTT. Amino acids: CASSISGATDTQYF.

V and J are TRBV7-3 and TRBJ2-2; D might be TRBD1 (5 bases). Germline V CDR1 and CDR2: SGHTA, FQGTGA. This CDR3 has 17 amino acids. Trimming left V 4 bases short and J 7 bases short, with 22 bases between. The CDR3 region has the DNA TGTGCCAGCAGCTCAAACTCAATCAGGACCCAGGGCGGGGAGCTGTTTTTT. Protein sequence: CASSSNSIRTQGGELFF.

The chain links TRBV5-1 to TRBJ1-5, with 8 bases matching TRBD1. This CDR3 contains 14 residues. The germline CDR1 and CDR2 sequences are SGHRS and YFSETQ. Germline trimming cut 4 bases from V and 5 bases from J; bases unmatched to any gene: 5. The CDR3 loop reads CASSLTGDYQPQHF. In DNA form, the CDR3 reads TGCGCCAGCAGCCTGACAGGGGACTATCAGCCCCAGCATTTT.

This clone appeared a single time. This CDR3 reads CASSLVGGRTAGPDTQYF. CDR3 nucleotide sequence: TGTGCCAGCAGCTTAGTAGGAGGTCGGACCGCAGGTCCAGATACGCAGTATTTT. The genes are TRBV7-6 and TRBJ2-3, with D perhaps matching TRBD2 (5 bases). Germline loops: CDR1 SGHVS, CDR2 FNYEAQ. The CDR3 is 18 amino acids. V shed 1 base and J shed 4 bases, with 21 bases lying between them.

This chain joins TRBV7-9 and TRBJ2-7, with 7 nucleotides matching TRBD1. Germline CDR1 reads SEHNR; CDR2 reads FQNEAQ (reference sequence). Trimming cost V 1 base and J 4 bases; bases outside gene matches: 4. The CDR3 sequence is 14 residues long. The CDR3 sequence is CASSLETGQYEQYF. CDR3 coding DNA: TGTGCCAGCAGCTTAGAGACAGGGCAGTACGAGCAGTACTTC.

The sample holds one count of this clone. The chain couples TRBV29-1 to TRBJ1-2, with D possibly matching TRBD1 (5 bases). CDR3 length: 13 amino acids. CDR1 SQVTM and CDR2 ANQGSEA come from the germline V gene. V lost 7 bases and J lost 8, with 20 bases in between. CDR3 sequence (DNA): TGCAGCGGAAAAGACAGCCCCCTCTCGGGCTACACCTTC. Translation: CSGKDSPLSGYTF.

This CDR3 reads CASTSGTAGANVLTF. The CDR3 bases are TGTGCCAGCACCTCCGGGACTGCTGGGGCCAACGTCCTGACTTTC. The chain is built from TRBV6-5 and TRBJ2-6; D is possibly TRBD2 (6 bases). Trimming shortened V by 7 bases and J by 2 bases, and 12 bases separated the two germline ends. Germline V lookup: CDR1 MNHEY, CDR2 SVGAGI. This CDR3 is 15 amino acids long.

This chain uses TRBV9 with TRBJ2-5; 12 nucleotides agree with TRBD2. There are 15 residues in the CDR3. The V segment lost 2 bases and the J segment 7 bases; nucleotides outside the gene matches: 6. Looked up from germline, CDR1 is SGDLS and CDR2 is YYNGEE. The CDR3 DNA sequence: TGTGCCAGCAGCGTTCTAGCGGGGGGGTTGGTGACCCAGTACTTC. Its protein is CASSVLAGGLVTQYF. Full variable domain (outside the CDR3, taken from reference TRBV9 and TRBJ2-5): DSGVTQTPKHLITATGQRVTLRCSPRSGDLSVYWYQQSLDQGLQFLIQYYNGEERAKGNILERFSAQQFPDLHSELNLSSLELGDSALYFCASSVLAGGLVTQYFGPGTRLLVL.

This rearrangement joins TRBV7-6 to TRBJ2-3; D may be TRBD2 (7 bases). In germline, CDR1 is SGHVS, CDR2 FNYEAQ. The V gene lost 5 bases and the J gene lost 2 bases, with 20 bases spanning the gap. This CDR3 contains 17 residues. CDR3 sequence reads: CASSPRRAGADTDTQYF. CDR3 coding DNA: TGTGCCAGCAGCCCCAGAAGGGCGGGGGCCGACACAGATACGCAGTATTTT.

CDR3 sequence reads: CASSLTDRGPNTGELFF. The CDR3 DNA follows: TGTGCCAGCAGCCTCACGGACAGGGGTCCGAACACCGGGGAGCTGTTTTTT. The J gene is TRBJ2-2, the V gene TRBV4-2, with 9 bases identical to TRBD1. The J segment lost 0 bases and the V segment lost 4 bases, leaving 6 bases of the junction unmatched. The germline V gene encodes CDR1 LGHNA and CDR2 YNFKEQ. This CDR3 has 17 residues.

The chain recombines TRBV18 with TRBJ1-6, with a possible D match to TRBD1 (6 bases). Trimming removed 3 bases from V and 0 bases from J, with 15 bases in between. Per germline, CDR1 KGHSH and CDR2 LQKENI. The CDR3 loop spans 18 amino acids. This CDR3 reads CASSPLGQLSSYNSPLHF. The CDR3 DNA reads as TGTGCCAGCTCACCCCTAGGACAGCTGAGCTCCTATAATTCACCCCTCCACTTT.

The chain has TRBV27 and TRBJ1-6; 9 nucleotides agree with TRBD1. CDR1 is MNHEY and CDR2 is SMNVEV in the germline V gene (reference sequence). After removal of 5 bases from V and 8 bases from J, the junction contained 10 bases not matched to a gene. The CDR3 covers 16 residues. CDR3 nucleotides: TGTGCCAGCAGTAGACAGGGGGGCGGGTTTGATTCACCCCTCCACTTT. Amino acids: CASSRQGGGFDSPLHF.

The CDR3 protein is CASSPTGPGGYTF. The CDR3 region has the DNA TGTGCCAGCAGTCCCACAGGGCCCGGGGGCTACACCTTC. V and J are TRBV6-5 and TRBJ1-2; D may be TRBD1 (6 bases). This CDR3 is 13 amino acids long. Per germline, CDR1 MNHEY and CDR2 SVGAGI. V was clipped by 5 bases and J by 8 bases, with 15 bases between them.

The genes are TRBV7-2 and TRBJ1-2; TRBD1 is a possible D gene (6 bases). This CDR3 is built from 13 residues. Trimming pared 6 bases from V and 4 bases from J, leaving 12 bases between. Looked up from germline, CDR1 is SGHTA and CDR2 is FQGNSA. The DNA for the CDR3 is TGTGCCAGCAGACAGACAGGATCCTATGGCTACACCTTC. It is translated as CASRQTGSYGYTF.

This clone was seen a single time. This chain uses TRBV15 with TRBJ2-3; D gene ambiguous. Germline V gene lookup returns CDR1 LNHNV and CDR2 YYDKDF (reference sequence). Trimming left V 1 base short and J 1 base short, with 12 bases between. The CDR3 totals 16 residues. DNA for the CDR3: TGTGCCACCAGCAGAGCACTGGCGGAGCGCACAGATACGCAGTATTTT. It specifies CATSRALAERTDTQYF.

V gene TRBV9 combines with J gene TRBJ2-6; maybe TRBD2 (6 bases). Trimming took 3 bases from V and 1 from J, leaving 14 bases between them. The CDR3 sequence is 17 residues long. Germline V gene data show CDR1 as SGDLS and CDR2 as YYNGEE. DNA for the CDR3: TGTGCCAGCAGCGGTGGGAGGTGGGAGTCTGGGGCCAACGTCCTGACTTTC. Encoded protein: CASSGGRWESGANVLTF.

The count of this clone is one. The chain links TRBV7-9 to TRBJ1-2; the match to TRBD1 covers 8 bases. Germline CDR1 SEHNR, CDR2 FQNEAQ (reference sequence). This CDR3 is 15 amino acids long. The trim removed 7 bases at V and 4 bases at J, leaving 11 bases unmatched. The CDR3 coding sequence is TGTGCCAGCAATATTCCGGGACAGGAGTCCTATGGCTACACCTTC. It encodes CASNIPGQESYGYTF. The full variable domain, in which reference TRBV7-9 and TRBJ1-2 provide the parts outside the CDR3, is DTGVSQNPRHKITKRGQNVTFRCDPISEHNRLYWYRQTLGQGPEFLTYFQNEAQLEKSRLLSDRFSAERPKGSFSTLEIQRTEQGDSAMYLCASNIPGQESYGYTFGSGTRLTVV.

The chain employs TRBV11-2 and TRBJ1-2; D not certain. Trimming took off 6 bases at V and 8 bases at J, with 16 bases between the two ends. The V gene's germline CDR1 is SGHAT and CDR2 FQNNGV. The length of the CDR3 is 13 residues. CDR3 DNA: TGTGCCAGCAGGGTCGGGTCTTCGGGGGGCTACACCTTC. Its protein product is CASRVGSSGGYTF.

This chain uses TRBV6-6 with TRBJ1-5; D might be TRBD1 (6 bases). Germline V gene lookup returns CDR1 MNHNY and CDR2 SVGAGI (reference sequence). The CDR3 runs 15 residues. Trimming took 0 bases from V and 6 from J, leaving 12 bases between them. CDR3 coding DNA: TGTGCCAGCAGTTACTCAGGGGGAGAGGCTCAGCCCCAGCATTTT. Protein sequence: CASSYSGGEAQPQHF.

J is TRBJ2-7 and V is TRBV7-2; TRBD1 aligns across 10 bases. Germline CDR1 and CDR2: SGHTA and FQGNSA. This CDR3 has 19 residues. V shed 2 bases, J shed 2 bases, and the junction held 15 bases outside the gene matches. The chain's CDR3 is CASSLQDRGSLGKAYEQYF. In DNA, the CDR3 is TGTGCCAGCAGCTTACAGGACAGGGGGTCCTTAGGAAAGGCCTACGAGCAGTACTTC.